The 23 T cell receptor beta chains below were found in one sample sequenced in a study of patients and donors after allogeneic stem cell transplantation. TCRdb fed the RT-PCR reads into MiXCR, producing one record per CDR3 protein. The sample shows about 160,000 distinct CDR3 sequences, about 40% of them seen only once. The sample consisted of blood, either unsorted or a sorted T cell fraction (not recorded which). The receptor source for this set is a human donor who was either an allogeneic HSCT recipient or a stem cell or donor lymphocyte infusion donor (not recorded which). It is not recorded whose cells these are; they may come from a transplant donor.

This chain joins TRBV20-1 and TRBJ1-6; tentatively, D is TRBD1 (5 bases). Germline values: CDR1 DFQATT, CDR2 SNEGSKA (reference sequence). Deletions cut 0 bases from V and 10 bases from J, with 13 bases between. The CDR3 length is 14 residues. Here the CDR3 DNA reads TGCAGTGCTAGAGATTTGGACATTGGATCACCCCTCCACTTT. Encoded protein: CSARDLDIGSPLHF.

V gene TRBV21-1 combines with J gene TRBJ1-1. TRBV21-1 constitutes a pseudogene. The CDR3 spans 16 residues. The CDR3 is CASSHVDFREWTEAFF. CDR3 sequence (DNA): TGTGCCAGCAGCCACGTAGACTTTAGGGAGTGGACTGAAGCTTTCTTT.

This clonotype came up once. This chain uses TRBV12-3 or TRBV12-4 with TRBJ2-7; tentatively, D is TRBD1 (6 bases). The V end was cut by 6 bases, the J end by 5 bases, with 14 bases between. This CDR3 has 13 amino acids. CDR3 nucleotide sequence: TGTGCCAGCAGCGAACAGGGTACCCACGAGCAGTACTTC. This gives the protein CASSEQGTHEQYF.

The chain carries TRBV6-5 and TRBJ2-7, with 9 bases aligning to TRBD1. The germline gives CDR1 MNHEY, CDR2 SVGAGI. The CDR3 covers 14 residues. The V and J ends lost 6 bases and 2 bases, in that order; junction bases with no gene match: 5. CDR3 region: CASRLTGGAYEQYV. The CDR3 DNA reads as TGTGCCAGCAGATTGACAGGGGGGGCCTACGAGCAGTACGTC.

The J gene is TRBJ2-1, the V gene TRBV10-3; 11 bases are shared with TRBD2. CDR3 length equals 16 residues. J was trimmed by 6 bases and V by 1 base; bases with no gene match: 5. Germline CDR1 and CDR2: ENHRY and SYGVKD. CDR3 sequence: CAISEFSGGASNEQFF. The CDR3 bases are TGTGCCATCAGTGAGTTTAGCGGGGGGGCCAGCAATGAGCAGTTCTTC.

This rearrangement joins TRBV12-3 or TRBV12-4 to TRBJ2-3; D is possibly TRBD1 (5 bases). CDR3 length: 15 residues. V was pared by 6 bases and J by 4 bases, with 17 bases between. The CDR3 reads CASRKGEVRADTQYF. DNA of the CDR3: TGTGCCAGCAGAAAAGGGGAAGTAAGGGCAGATACGCAGTATTTT.

This clonotype has only a few counts. This chain uses TRBV13 with TRBJ2-7; perhaps TRBD1 as D (5 bases). The CDR3 contains 15 residues. Trimming shortened V by 3 bases and J by 1 base, and 13 bases separated the two germline ends. CDR1 and CDR2 from the germline V gene are PRHDT and FYEKMQ (reference sequence). The CDR3 nucleotides read TGTGCCAGCAGCTTCGGCAGGGAATTTTCCTACGAGCAGTACGTC. This sequence encodes CASSFGREFSYEQYV.

The J gene is TRBJ2-1, the V gene TRBV29-1; 7 bases are shared with TRBD2. Trimming cost V 6 bases and J 9 bases; bases outside gene matches: 5. CDR3 size: 11 residues. Germline CDR1 and CDR2: SQVTM and ANQGSEA. The CDR3 loop is CSVSGASEQFF. CDR3 DNA: TGCAGCGTCAGCGGGGCTAGTGAGCAGTTCTTC.

This clonotype was picked up a small number of times. This chain connects TRBV9 to TRBJ1-2; D might be TRBD1 (5 bases). The CDR3 has 14 residues. V was clipped by 4 bases and J by 7 bases, with 17 bases between them. Germline values: CDR1 SGDLS, CDR2 YYNGEE. CDR3 amino acids: CASSQYGAWGGYTF. CDR3 nucleotide sequence: TGTGCCAGCAGCCAGTACGGGGCCTGGGGTGGCTACACCTTC.

The genes are TRBV12-3 or TRBV12-4 and TRBJ2-1; TRBD1 agrees at 9 bases. This CDR3 comprises 14 residues. The J segment lost 9 bases and the V segment lost 5 bases, leaving 8 bases of the junction unmatched. The DNA of the CDR3 is TGTGCCAGCAGTCCCGGGACAGGGTGGGGTGAGCAGTTCTTC. Encoded protein: CASSPGTGWGEQFF.

DNA for the CDR3: TGTGCCAGCAGCCCCGGGACAGGGGGTAACTATGGCTACACCTTC. Encoded protein: CASSPGTGGNYGYTF. This sequence joins TRBV4-2 and TRBJ1-2; 11 bases fit TRBD1. The length of the CDR3 is 15 residues. Per the germline V gene, CDR1 is LGHNA and CDR2 is YNFKEQ. Losses at the gene ends were 4 bases for V and 1 base for J; bases not matched to a gene: 2.

This clonotype was seen a few times. The V call is TRBV5-1, the J call TRBJ1-2, with D possibly TRBD1 on 5 matching bases. This CDR3 contains 17 residues. CDR1 and CDR2 from the germline V gene are SGHRS and YFSETQ. Deletions cut 3 bases from V and 3 bases from J, with 21 bases between. The CDR3 region has the DNA TGCGCCAGCAGCTCGCGCCCTCAGGGAGCATACGACTATGGCTACACCTTC. This translates into CASSSRPQGAYDYGYTF. The whole variable domain, filled in from reference TRBV5-1 and TRBJ1-2, reads KAGVTQTPRYLIKTRGQQVTLSCSPISGHRSVSWYQQTPGQGLQFLFEYFSETQRNKGNFPGRFSGRQFSNSRSEMNVSTLELGDSALYLCASSSRPQGAYDYGYTFGSGTRLTVV.

This clonotype showed up just once. This chain uses TRBV7-2 with TRBJ2-3, with D tentatively TRBD2 (6 bases). Germline assignment: CDR1 SGHTA and CDR2 FQGNSA. The CDR3 totals 15 residues. With 2 bases removed from V and 1 base from J, the gap between germline ends came to 10 bases. The CDR3 DNA is TGTGCCAGCAGCTTACGACTAGGGGGCACAGATACGCAGTATTTT. This translates into CASSLRLGGTDTQYF.

This clonotype was found a few times. The chain combines TRBV15 with TRBJ1-3; weak D call: TRBD1 (5 bases). The CDR3 extends over 17 amino acids. With 0 bases removed from V and 0 bases from J, the gap between germline ends came to 12 bases. CDR1 and CDR2 from the germline V gene are LNHNV and YYDKDF (reference sequence). The chain's CDR3 is CATSRESDSTSGNTIYF. The CDR3 DNA follows: TGTGCCACCAGCAGAGAAAGTGACAGCACCTCTGGAAACACCATATATTTT.

The chain carries TRBV3-1 and TRBJ2-3; D not resolved. Trimming left V 4 bases short and J 3 bases short, with 11 bases between. Looked up from germline, CDR1 is LGHDT and CDR2 is YNNKEL (reference sequence). This CDR3 contains 14 residues. CDR3 nucleotides: TGTGCCAGCAGCCCTGGACCCCATACAGATACGCAGTATTTT. It is translated as CASSPGPHTDTQYF.

This clonotype has only a few counts. J is TRBJ1-3 and V is TRBV13, with no clear D. The V gene's germline CDR1 is PRHDT and CDR2 FYEKMQ (reference sequence). The CDR3 has 16 residues. V gave up 1 base and J gave up 4 bases, with 14 bases separating them. DNA for the CDR3: TGTGCCAGCAGCTTAGACCTGACCCCGGGGGGAAACACCATATATTTT. The encoded protein is CASSLDLTPGGNTIYF.

This sequence joins TRBV18 and TRBJ2-4; tentative D call: TRBD1 (6 bases). The germline V and J ends were trimmed by 3 bases and 3 bases, with 12 bases remaining between them. Per the germline V gene, CDR1 is KGHSH and CDR2 is LQKENI. The CDR3 loop spans 15 amino acids. CDR3 in amino acids: CASSPYARGKNIQYF. CDR3 DNA sequence: TGTGCCAGCTCACCCTACGCCAGGGGCAAAAACATTCAGTACTTC.

The gene calls are TRBV12-3 or TRBV12-4 and TRBJ2-1; D is ambiguous. The CDR3 has 15 amino acids. V was shortened by 7 bases and J by 0 bases, with 13 bases between the two germline ends. CDR3 protein: CASTSIGGSYNEQFF. The CDR3 DNA sequence: TGTGCCAGCACCTCTATCGGCGGCTCCTACAATGAGCAGTTCTTC.

This chain uses TRBV5-1 with TRBJ1-1; D ambiguous. The CDR3 runs to 15 residues. Between the trimmed V and J ends, which lost 5 bases and 0 bases, there was a span of 14 bases. Germline CDR1 is SGHRS and CDR2 is YFSETQ. CDR3: CASRTTTGLNTEAFF. The CDR3 DNA is TGCGCCAGCAGAACTACCACCGGGTTGAACACTGAAGCTTTCTTT.

The J gene is TRBJ1-1, the V gene TRBV7-8; 9 bases fit TRBD1. V gave up 4 bases and J gave up 4 bases; unmatched junction bases: 10. The V gene's germline CDR1 is SGHVS and CDR2 FQNEAQ. This CDR3 region has 16 residues. CDR3 protein: CASSSSGQGGGTEAFF. CDR3 bases: TGTGCCAGCAGCTCCTCGGGACAGGGAGGCGGCACTGAAGCTTTCTTT.

There are a few counts of this clonotype. The rearrangement uses TRBV20-1 and TRBJ2-3; a possible D gene is TRBD2 (6 bases). Trimming removed 2 bases at V and 4 bases at J, with 13 bases between. The CDR3 is 14 amino acids. Germline values: CDR1 DFQATT, CDR2 SNEGSKA (reference sequence). CDR3 protein: CSARPLASADTQYF. CDR3 coding DNA: TGCAGTGCTAGACCCCTAGCGTCCGCAGATACGCAGTATTTT.

The genes are TRBV5-5 and TRBJ1-2, with D perhaps matching TRBD1 (5 bases). V lost 5 bases and J lost 4, with 12 bases in between. The CDR3 runs to 13 residues. CDR1 is SGHKS, CDR2 YYEKEE, per germline (reference sequence). The CDR3 DNA sequence: TGTGCCAGCAGACCTACAGGCCCCTATGGCTACACCTTC. It specifies CASRPTGPYGYTF.

V gene TRBV5-5 combines with J gene TRBJ1-5; 7 bases are a match to TRBD1. The CDR3 spans 15 residues. Trimming at V came to 1 base and at J to 4 bases, leaving 5 bases not matched to a gene. CDR1 and CDR2 from the germline V gene are SGHKS and YYEKEE (reference sequence). The CDR3, as DNA: TGTGCCAGCAGCTTGTGGTCAGGGGGTAATCAGCCCCAGCATTTT. Protein sequence: CASSLWSGGNQPQHF.